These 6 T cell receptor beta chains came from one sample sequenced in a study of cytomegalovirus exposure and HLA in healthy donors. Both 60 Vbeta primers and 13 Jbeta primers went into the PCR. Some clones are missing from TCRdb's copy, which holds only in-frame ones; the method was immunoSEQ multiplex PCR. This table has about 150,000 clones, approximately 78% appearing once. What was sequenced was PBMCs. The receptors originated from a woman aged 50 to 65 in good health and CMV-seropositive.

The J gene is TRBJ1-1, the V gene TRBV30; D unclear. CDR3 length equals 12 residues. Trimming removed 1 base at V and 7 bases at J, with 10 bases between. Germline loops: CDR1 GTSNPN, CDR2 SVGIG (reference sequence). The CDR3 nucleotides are TGTGCCTGGAGTGGGGGAGGGAGTGAAGCTTTCTTT. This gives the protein CAWSGGGSEAFF.

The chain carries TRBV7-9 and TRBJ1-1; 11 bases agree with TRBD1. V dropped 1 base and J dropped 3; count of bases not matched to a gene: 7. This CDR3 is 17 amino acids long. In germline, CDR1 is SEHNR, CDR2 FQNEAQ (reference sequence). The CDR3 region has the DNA TGTGCCAGCAGCTTAGATTTGGGGACAGGGGGGTACACTGAAGCTTTCTTT. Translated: CASSLDLGTGGYTEAFF.

The CDR3 region is CASREGGTQPQHF. CDR3 coding DNA: TGTGCCAGCAGAGAGGGGGGGACTCAGCCCCAGCATTTT. The rearrangement links TRBV2 to TRBJ1-5; TRBD1 might be the D (6 bases). The germline gives CDR1 SNHLY, CDR2 FYNNEI. V dropped 6 bases and J dropped 6 bases, with 12 bases sitting between them. The CDR3 is made up of 13 amino acids.

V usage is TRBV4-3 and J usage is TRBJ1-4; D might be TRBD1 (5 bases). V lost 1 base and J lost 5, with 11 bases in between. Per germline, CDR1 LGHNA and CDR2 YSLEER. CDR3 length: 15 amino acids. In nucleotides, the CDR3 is TGCGCCAGCAGCCAAGCACAGGCCTCGAATGAAAAACTGTTTTTT. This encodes CASSQAQASNEKLFF.

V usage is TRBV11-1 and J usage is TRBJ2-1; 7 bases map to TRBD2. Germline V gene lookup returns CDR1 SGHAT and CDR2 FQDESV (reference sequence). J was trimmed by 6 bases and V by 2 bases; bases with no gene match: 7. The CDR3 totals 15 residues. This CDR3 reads CASSLPPWEGNEQFF. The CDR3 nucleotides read TGTGCCAGCAGCTTACCTCCCTGGGAGGGCAATGAGCAGTTCTTC.

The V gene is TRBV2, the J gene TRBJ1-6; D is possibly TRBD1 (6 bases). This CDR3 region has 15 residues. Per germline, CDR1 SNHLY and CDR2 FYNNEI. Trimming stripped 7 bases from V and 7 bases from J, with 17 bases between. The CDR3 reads CASMRMRQVNSPLHF. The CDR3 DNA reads TGTGCCAGCATGAGGATGAGACAGGTCAATTCACCCCTCCACTTT.